This TCR beta chain was identified during a study of cytomegalovirus exposure and HLA in healthy donors. This clone was detected a few times. Its target is not known. The donors, nominally healthy at sampling, likely had unrecorded immune exposures. Between the trimmed V and J ends, which lost 8 bases and 4 bases, there was a span of 17 bases. Per the germline V gene, CDR1 is SGHAT and CDR2 is FQDESV (reference sequence). This CDR3 region has 14 residues. Study-level findings and limits: The investigators catalogued 150 to 200 TCR beta chains as cytomegalovirus-associated. Differences between HLA loci emerged in a later analysis of TCR association rates, with DRB1 most and HLA-C fewest. Some V segments could not be told apart, so they were left out, TRBV6-2 and TRBV6-3 among them.

PCR was performed using 60 Vbeta and 13 Jbeta primers. This table comes from immunoSEQ multiplex PCR, and its TCRdb copy is limited to in-frame clones, with some not included. The table includes over 150,000 clones, about 69% detected once. The rearrangement joins TRBV11-1 to TRBJ2-5; a weak D match, TRBD1 (6 bases). Sequencing input: PBMCs. This clonotype was obtained from a young man in good health and CMV-seropositive. The CDR3 protein is CASGTTGFRETQYF. For the CDR3, the DNA is TGTGCCAGCGGCACGACAGGCTTCCGAGAGACCCAGTACTTC.